This T cell receptor (beta chain) was identified in a study of CD8 T cells in ankylosing spondylitis. Study-wide results and limits: A TCR beta motif of roughly 8 highly homologous variants seemed to mark ankylosing spondylitis blood. Past research had described some motif variants in reactive arthritis synovial fluid and blood. Reportedly, matched ankylosing spondylitis synovial fluid was significantly enriched for disease-linked clones. Clones linked to disease, bearing a CD8+ phenotype, were relatively rare in peripheral blood.

This clonotype was recorded at least ten times. Its specificity is unknown. As the method for making TCR beta libraries, quantitative 5'-RACE with molecular barcodes was used. TCRdb recomputed calls from the 5' RACE reads with MiXCR, one row per CDR3 protein. Of under 250,000 distinct CDR3 sequences in the sample, about 7.3% were seen once. V lost 2 bases and J lost 1; bases outside the gene matches: 6. In germline, CDR1 is SGHRS, CDR2 YFSETQ. The CDR3 extends over 15 amino acids. This chain uses TRBV5-1 with TRBJ2-7; 7 bases are a match to TRBD2. The TCR sequence derives from a male donor with ankylosing spondylitis. The sample consisted of blood, either unsorted or a sorted T cell fraction (not recorded which). The CDR3 loop reads CASSFGSGLSYEQYF. CDR3 DNA sequence: TGCGCCAGCAGCTTTGGTAGCGGGCTATCCTACGAGCAGTACTTC.